These 28 T cell receptor beta chains share one sample of origin, sequenced in a study of blood T cell repertoires in COVID-19. Data came from immunoSEQ multiplex PCR; TCRdb stores just in-frame clones and leaves some out. The table lists 380,000 or so clones, approximately 89% of them singletons. The sample taken for sequencing was PBMCs or T cells enriched from blood (not recorded which). The receptors originated from a man under 40 who had recovered from COVID-19.

The chain joins TRBV27 to TRBJ1-2, with D uncertain. This CDR3 contains 13 residues. The V end was cut by 3 bases, the J end by 3 bases, with 8 bases between. Germline-derived CDR1 and CDR2 are MNHEY and SMNVEV (reference sequence). The DNA for the CDR3 is TGTGCCAGCAGTTTGAAGCCTCACTATGGCTACACCTTC. Protein product: CASSLKPHYGYTF.

The rearrangement uses TRBV11-2 and TRBJ2-7; D remains ambiguous. The CDR3 is made up of 17 amino acids. V was pared by 4 bases and J by 4 bases, with 23 bases between. Per germline, CDR1 SGHAT and CDR2 FQNNGV. CDR3 DNA: TGTGCCAGCAGCTCCAAAAGTCCGAGTGATGTCCGGTACGAGCAGTACTTC. Residues: CASSSKSPSDVRYEQYF.

In its sample, this clone was seen once. The chain has TRBV5-1 and TRBJ2-7; TRBD1 might be the D (6 bases). Germline V gene data show CDR1 as SGHRS and CDR2 as YFSETQ. The length of the CDR3 is 15 residues. The V and J ends lost 4 bases and 2 bases respectively, with 16 bases between them. CDR3 sequence: CASSVHQGIAYEQYF. CDR3 DNA: TGCGCCAGCAGCGTCCACCAGGGGATAGCCTACGAGCAGTACTTC.

This CDR3 is CASSELAGGPNEQFF. CDR3 nucleotide sequence: TGCGCCAGCAGCGAGCTAGCGGGGGGCCCTAATGAGCAGTTCTTC. The chain joins TRBV5-1 to TRBJ2-1, with TRBD2 matching 11 bases. Germline loops: CDR1 SGHRS, CDR2 YFSETQ. With 4 bases clipped from V and 7 bases from J, the junction kept 7 bases outside the gene matches. CDR3 length equals 15 residues.

In DNA form, the CDR3 reads TGTGCCAGCAGCTTCGGGAGGGTGAGCACTGAAGCTTTCTTT. Its protein product is CASSFGRVSTEAFF. The chain is built from TRBV7-8 and TRBJ1-1; no clear D gene. Germline CDR1 reads SGHVS; CDR2 reads FQNEAQ. CDR3 length: 14 residues. Deletions cut 3 bases from V and 4 bases from J, with 12 bases between. Full variable domain (remainder filled in from reference TRBV7-8 and TRBJ1-1): GAGVSQSPRYKVAKRGQDVALRCDPISGHVSLFWYQQALGQGPEFLTYFQNEAQLDKSGLPSDRFFAERPEGSVSTLKIQRTQQEDSAVYLCASSFGRVSTEAFFGQGTRLTVV.

The chain has TRBV27 and TRBJ1-2, with 7 nucleotides matching TRBD1. The CDR3 runs to 15 residues. The V and J ends lost 5 bases and 2 bases, in that order; junction bases with no gene match: 8. Germline assignment: CDR1 MNHEY and CDR2 SMNVEV (reference sequence). The CDR3 region is CASSPNRGPNYGYTF. The DNA for the CDR3 is TGTGCCAGCAGTCCTAACAGGGGACCCAACTATGGCTACACCTTC.

The V call is TRBV27, the J call TRBJ2-1; TRBD1 agrees at 8 bases. CDR1 MNHEY and CDR2 SMNVEV come from the germline V gene (reference sequence). V lost 8 bases and J lost 2; bases outside the gene matches: 8. CDR3 length: 15 amino acids. In DNA form, the CDR3 reads TGTGCCAGCTTTTCAGGGGGCCCAACCTACAATGAGCAGTTCTTC. Translating gives CASFSGGPTYNEQFF.

V and J are TRBV19 and TRBJ1-1, with a possible D match to TRBD1 (6 bases). CDR3 length equals 14 residues. Germline V lookup: CDR1 LNHDA, CDR2 SQIVND (reference sequence). Deletions cut 4 bases from V and 4 bases from J, with 13 bases between. The CDR3 spells CASSNPGEVTEAFF. The CDR3 region has the DNA TGTGCCAGTAGTAATCCAGGGGAAGTCACTGAAGCTTTCTTT.

V and J are TRBV21-1 and TRBJ2-3; the DNA was not compared with TRBD2, the D call given in the table. TRBV21-1 is listed as a pseudogene. The CDR3 covers 16 residues. In DNA form, the CDR3 reads TGTGCCAGCAGCACTCCCCCAGGGACTCCCACAGATACGCAGTATTTT. Protein: CASSTPPGTPTDTQYF.

The CDR3 sequence: CAWSPGTGRNQPQHF. The DNA of the CDR3 is TGTGCCTGGAGTCCCGGGACAGGGAGGAATCAGCCCCAGCATTTT. V gene TRBV30 combines with J gene TRBJ1-5; 9 bases agree with TRBD1. CDR1 GTSNPN and CDR2 SVGIG come from the germline V gene (reference sequence). The length of the CDR3 is 15 residues. Trimming took 2 bases from V and 4 from J; bases not matched to a gene: 6.

The genes are TRBV3-1 (or the pseudogene TRBV3-2) and TRBJ1-5, with D unresolved. The CDR3 is 14 residues long. Germline assignment: CDR1 LGHDT and CDR2 YNNKEL (reference sequence). Trimming pared 1 base from V and 4 bases from J, leaving 8 bases between. The CDR3: CASSQALRNQPQHF. CDR3 DNA: TGTGCCAGCAGCCAAGCTCTGAGAAATCAGCCCCAGCATTTT.

V gene TRBV18 combines with J gene TRBJ1-1; 9 positions agree with TRBD1. Germline CDR1 and CDR2: KGHSH and LQKENI. The CDR3 is 17 residues long. V lost 1 base and J lost 4; bases outside the gene matches: 10. The CDR3 nucleotides read TGTGCCAGCTCACCACTTCCGGAACAGGGGGCTGGCACTGAAGCTTTCTTT. Amino acids: CASSPLPEQGAGTEAFF.

This clone was observed a single time. The J gene is TRBJ1-5, the V gene TRBV19; a weak D match, TRBD1 (5 bases). V was shortened by 6 bases and J by 7 bases, with 19 bases between the two germline ends. The CDR3 runs 15 residues. Germline CDR1 and CDR2: LNHDA and SQIVND (reference sequence). The CDR3 DNA reads TGTGCCAGTAGCCAAGGGGTCCTCGCGGGGCAGCCCCAGCATTTT. Protein sequence: CASSQGVLAGQPQHF.

The rearrangement joins TRBV30 to TRBJ1-5, with a tentative D call TRBD1 (5 bases). This CDR3 spans 15 amino acids. V lost 0 bases to trimming and J lost 2 bases, with 11 bases between them. Germline V gene lookup returns CDR1 GTSNPN and CDR2 SVGIG (reference sequence). The CDR3 DNA reads TGTGCCTGGAGTGTGGCGGGGACGGGCAATCAGCCCCAGCATTTT. This encodes CAWSVAGTGNQPQHF.

This chain uses TRBV18 with TRBJ1-4, with D maybe TRBD1 (6 bases). V dropped 4 bases and J dropped 0 bases, with 9 bases sitting between them. The CDR3 spans 15 residues. CDR1 is KGHSH, CDR2 LQKENI, per germline. The DNA for the CDR3 is TGTGCCAGCTCACTCCGACAGGCAACTAATGAAAAACTGTTTTTT. Translation gives CASSLRQATNEKLFF.

J is TRBJ2-1 and V is TRBV5-1, with 7 bases matching TRBD1. The CDR3 totals 15 residues. The V and J ends lost 0 bases and 6 bases, in that order; junction bases with no gene match: 6. From germline, CDR1 is SGHRS and CDR2 YFSETQ. For the CDR3, the DNA is TGCGCCAGCAGCTTGGAAGGGGGCGGCTCCAATGAGCAGTTCTTC. Its protein product is CASSLEGGGSNEQFF. The whole variable domain, remainder taken from reference TRBV5-1 and TRBJ2-1, is KAGVTQTPRYLIKTRGQQVTLSCSPISGHRSVSWYQQTPGQGLQFLFEYFSETQRNKGNFPGRFSGRQFSNSRSEMNVSTLELGDSALYLCASSLEGGGSNEQFFGPGTRLTVL.

Note on this clone: The sample carries other DNA sequences with the same CDR3. The chain couples TRBV18 to TRBJ1-1; D call uncertain. CDR3 length: 11 amino acids. Germline V gene data show CDR1 as KGHSH and CDR2 as LQKENI. Trimming removed 3 bases at V and 8 bases at J, with 7 bases between. CDR3 DNA: TGTGCCAGCTCACCTCAGTCCGAAGCTTTCTTT. Its protein is CASSPQSEAFF.

V gene TRBV9 combines with J gene TRBJ1-2; D might be TRBD1 (6 bases). Deletions cut 3 bases from V and 7 bases from J, with 10 bases between. Germline V CDR1 and CDR2: SGDLS, YYNGEE. The CDR3 totals 12 residues. The CDR3 nucleotides read TGTGCCAGCAGCGGCCGGGACACTGGCTACACCTTC. This encodes CASSGRDTGYTF.

The chain links TRBV27 to TRBJ1-2; 10 bases line up with TRBD1. The CDR3 covers 16 residues. The V gene's germline CDR1 is MNHEY and CDR2 SMNVEV (reference sequence). V lost 5 bases to trimming and J lost 4 bases; unmatched junction nucleotides: 10. The CDR3 here is CASSPGTGETSYGYTF. The CDR3 DNA follows: TGTGCCAGCAGTCCCGGGACAGGGGAAACATCCTATGGCTACACCTTC.

As regards this clone: Other DNA sequences in this specimen translate into the identical CDR3. The V call is TRBV7-9, the J call TRBJ1-1; D gene ambiguous. Per the germline V gene, CDR1 is SEHNR and CDR2 is FQNEAQ (reference sequence). The CDR3 sequence is 13 residues long. V shed 4 bases and J shed 1 base, with 7 bases lying between them. DNA for the CDR3: TGTGCCAGCAGCTCCCGAGAGAACACTGAAGCTTTCTTT. Protein: CASSSRENTEAFF.

This clone was counted a few times. This chain uses TRBV9 with TRBJ2-7, with D possibly matching TRBD1 (6 bases). The CDR3 extends over 15 amino acids. V was clipped by 2 bases and J by 6 bases, with 18 bases between them. Germline V gene data show CDR1 as SGDLS and CDR2 as YYNGEE. CDR3 protein: CASSVAGTLQSEQYF. The DNA for the CDR3 is TGTGCCAGCAGCGTCGCCGGGACACTCCAGAGCGAGCAGTACTTC.

The rearrangement joins TRBV27 to TRBJ2-7; 8 bases match TRBD1. V lost 2 bases and J lost 5; bases outside the gene matches: 5. The CDR3 runs 14 residues. Per germline, CDR1 MNHEY and CDR2 SMNVEV (reference sequence). The CDR3 sequence is CASSLNRGIHEQYF. The DNA of the CDR3 is TGTGCCAGCAGTTTAAACAGGGGGATCCACGAGCAGTACTTC.

The rearrangement uses TRBV11-2 and TRBJ1-6, with D possibly TRBD1 on 6 matching bases. CDR3 size: 17 residues. The germline V and J ends were trimmed by 1 base and 0 bases, with 10 bases remaining between them. The germline V gene has CDR1 SGHAT and CDR2 FQNNGV. The CDR3 nucleotides are TGTGCCAGCAGCTTAGCGGGGACAAGCTCCTATAATTCACCCCTCCACTTT. As protein: CASSLAGTSSYNSPLHF.

This chain joins TRBV10-3 and TRBJ2-1, with D possibly matching TRBD2 (5 bases). V shed 9 bases and J shed 0 bases, with 12 bases lying between them. Germline V gene sequence: CDR1 ENHRY, CDR2 SYGVKD. The CDR3 is 14 residues long. In nucleotides, the CDR3 is TGTGCCATTGCGGACTCCCCCTCCTACAATGAGCAGTTCTTC. Protein sequence: CAIADSPSYNEQFF.

The rearrangement joins TRBV19 to TRBJ1-2; 9 nucleotides match TRBD1. CDR1 is LNHDA and CDR2 is SQIVND in the germline V gene (reference sequence). This CDR3 spans 17 amino acids. The junction had 14 bases not matched to a gene; V was cut back by 5 bases and J by 4 bases. The CDR3 loop is CASSPDTGTGIFYGYTF. CDR3 sequence (DNA): TGTGCCAGTAGTCCTGATACCGGGACAGGGATTTTCTATGGCTACACCTTC.

This clone occurred a few times. J is TRBJ1-1 and V is TRBV6-2 or TRBV6-3; D not certain. The CDR3 is made up of 12 amino acids. The V gene's germline CDR1 is MNHEY and CDR2 SVGEGT. The V and J ends lost 5 bases and 6 bases respectively, with 10 bases between them. CDR3 nucleotides: TGTGCCAGCAGTAAAGGGAGTCCTGAAGCTTTCTTT. It translates to CASSKGSPEAFF.

The chain joins TRBV18 to TRBJ2-7, with a weak D call TRBD2 (5 bases). Germline assignment: CDR1 KGHSH and CDR2 LQKENI. There are 14 residues in the CDR3. V was cut by 2 bases and J by 2 bases, with 10 bases left in between. In DNA form, the CDR3 reads TGTGCCAGCTCACCATACGGACTCGCCTACGAGCAGTACTTC. Its translation is CASSPYGLAYEQYF.

The chain joins TRBV20-1 to TRBJ2-7, with 11 positions matching TRBD2. Germline assignment: CDR1 DFQATT and CDR2 SNEGSKA (reference sequence). This CDR3 comprises 14 residues. V lost 3 bases to trimming and J lost 3 bases; unmatched junction nucleotides: 4. CDR3 bases: TGCAGTGCTAGTAGGGGACTAGCGGTCTACGAGCAGTACTTC. Amino acids: CSASRGLAVYEQYF.